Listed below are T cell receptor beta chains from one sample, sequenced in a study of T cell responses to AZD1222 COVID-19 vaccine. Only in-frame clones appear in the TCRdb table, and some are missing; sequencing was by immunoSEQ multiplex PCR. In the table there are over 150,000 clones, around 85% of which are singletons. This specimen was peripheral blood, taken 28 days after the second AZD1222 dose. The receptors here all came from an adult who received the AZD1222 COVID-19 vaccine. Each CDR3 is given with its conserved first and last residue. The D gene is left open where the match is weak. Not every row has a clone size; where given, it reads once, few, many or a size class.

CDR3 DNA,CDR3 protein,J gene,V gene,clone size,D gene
TGTGCCAGCAGCTTATTAGGAGGGGGGGGACGGAGGGTAACTGAAGCTTTCTTT,CASSLLGGGGRRVTEAFF,TRBJ1-1,TRBV7-2,.,.
TGTGCCAGCATCTTCGGCCGGGGCACTGAAGCTTTCTTT,CASIFGRGTEAFF,TRBJ1-1,TRBV7-9,once,.
TGTGCCAGCAGCCCCCAGGCGAAAGAGGCTTTCTTT,CASSPQAKEAFF,TRBJ1-1,TRBV7-9,.,.
TGCGCCAGCAGATCCGACAGACAAGGGGGAGCTTTCTTT,CASRSDRQGGAFF,TRBJ1-1,TRBV5-1,.,.
TGTGCCAGCAGCTCGAGAAACAGGGGGCGCCGGGCCCCTGAAGCTTTCTTT,CASSSRNRGRRAPEAFF,TRBJ1-1,TRBV7-9,.,TRBD1
TGTGCCAGTAGTATAATGACAGGGGGAACAGATACGCAGTATTTT,CASSIMTGGTDTQYF,TRBJ2-3,TRBV19,once,TRBD1
TGTGCCAGTAGTACCACACCACAGGGGACACAGCCCCAGCATTTT,CASSTTPQGTQPQHF,TRBJ1-5,TRBV19,.,TRBD1
TGTGCCAGCAGCTTCACCTACGAGCAGTACTTC,CASSFTYEQYF,TRBJ2-7,TRBV7-9,.,.
TGCAGTGCTAGTTTAACAGGGGGATATAGCAATCAGCCCCAGCATTTT,CSASLTGGYSNQPQHF,TRBJ1-5,TRBV20-1,.,TRBD1
TGTGCCAGCACCCCCTGGAAACCGGGACAGGGCACTAATGAAAAACTGTTTTTT,CASTPWKPGQGTNEKLFF,TRBJ1-4,TRBV7-8,.,TRBD1